These 17 T cell receptor beta chains were sequenced from one sample in a study of cytomegalovirus exposure and HLA in healthy donors. This PCR relied on a set of 60 Vbeta primers and 13 Jbeta primers. Repertoires were generated with immunoSEQ multiplex PCR, while TCRdb's copy carries only in-frame clones and drops some. The repertoire holds around 220,000 clones, under 80% seen once, with under 0.25% in the top ten. Input material: PBMCs. The receptors originated from a girl aged 2-10 years in good health and CMV-seronegative.

This rearrangement joins TRBV2 to TRBJ2-7, with D possibly being TRBD2 (6 bases). This CDR3 spans 17 amino acids. The germline CDR1 and CDR2 sequences are SNHLY and FYNNEI. Trimming pared 7 bases from V and 5 bases from J, leaving 27 bases between. This chain's CDR3 is CASKLTGTDSLPHEQYF. The CDR3 DNA is TGTGCCAGCAAATTAACCGGGACTGATAGCTTGCCCCACGAGCAGTACTTC.

CDR3 residues: CATLEDRTYEQYF. The DNA of the CDR3 is TGTGCCACGTTGGAGGACAGAACCTACGAGCAGTACTTC. The J gene is TRBJ2-7, the V gene TRBV11-2, with a possible D match to TRBD1 (6 bases). The length of the CDR3 is 13 residues. Germline V gene data show CDR1 as SGHAT and CDR2 as FQNNGV. V dropped 10 bases and J dropped 2 bases, with 15 bases sitting between them.

This clone showed up just a few times. This rearrangement joins TRBV5-4 to TRBJ2-1; a weak D match, TRBD2 (7 bases). V shed 0 bases and J shed 5 bases, with 15 bases lying between them. This CDR3 comprises 16 residues. Germline lookup yields CDR1 SGHNT and CDR2 YYREEE (reference sequence). This CDR3 is CASSLGSTGRDNEQFF. In DNA, the CDR3 is TGTGCCAGCAGCTTGGGGTCCACAGGGAGGGACAATGAGCAGTTCTTC.

The gene calls are TRBV25-1 and TRBJ2-3, with 8 bases identical to TRBD1. Germline V lookup: CDR1 MGHDK, CDR2 SYGVNS. This CDR3 spans 16 amino acids. The V and J ends lost 3 bases and 1 base, in that order; junction bases with no gene match: 6. DNA for the CDR3: TGTGCCAGCAGTGAGCCCCAGGGGGCTGGCACAGATACGCAGTATTTT. Its protein product is CASSEPQGAGTDTQYF.

The chain carries TRBV27 and TRBJ1-1; D is unclear. Germline-derived CDR1 and CDR2 are MNHEY and SMNVEV (reference sequence). Trimming shortened V by 5 bases and J by 2 bases, and 12 bases separated the two germline ends. The CDR3 is 14 residues long. For the CDR3, the DNA is TGTGCCAGCAGTCCTCACGGTGCCAACACTGAAGCTTTCTTT. Translated: CASSPHGANTEAFF.

The chain joins TRBV12-5 to TRBJ1-1; D is unresolved. This CDR3 has 13 residues. V lost 1 base and J lost 4, with 7 bases in between. From germline, CDR1 is LGHNT and CDR2 FRNRAP. The CDR3 reads CASGLGARTEAFF. For the CDR3, the DNA is TGTGCTAGTGGTTTGGGGGCTCGCACTGAAGCTTTCTTT.

J is TRBJ1-3 and V is TRBV15; D is undetermined. The CDR3 sequence is 17 residues long. Trimming cost V 4 bases and J 1 base, with 17 bases left between them. Per germline, CDR1 LNHNV and CDR2 YYDKDF (reference sequence). The CDR3 DNA reads TGTGCCACCAGCATCTATGGCAGGTGGGCATCTGGAAACACCATATATTTT. Encoded protein: CATSIYGRWASGNTIYF.

The chain employs TRBV5-1 and TRBJ2-7, with TRBD2 matching 11 bases. V lost 0 bases to trimming and J lost 2 bases; unmatched junction nucleotides: 4. CDR1 SGHRS and CDR2 YFSETQ come from the germline V gene. The CDR3 covers 16 residues. CDR3 sequence reads: CASSLAGTSGAYEQYF. The CDR3 DNA reads TGCGCCAGCAGCTTGGCCGGGACTAGCGGTGCCTACGAGCAGTACTTC.

J is TRBJ2-5 and V is TRBV5-1, with D perhaps matching TRBD1 (5 bases). Between the trimmed V and J ends, which lost 0 bases and 1 base, there was a span of 7 bases. Germline CDR1 is SGHRS and CDR2 is YFSETQ. The CDR3 totals 14 residues. CDR3 sequence: CASSLVTVQETQYF. CDR3 DNA: TGCGCCAGCAGCTTGGTGACAGTCCAAGAGACCCAGTACTTC.

This chain connects TRBV10-3 to TRBJ1-2; D remains ambiguous. Trimming stripped 4 bases from V and 0 bases from J, with 9 bases between. The V gene's germline CDR1 is ENHRY and CDR2 SYGVKD. CDR3 length equals 14 residues. CDR3 bases: TGTGCCATCAGTGGAGGCAATGCTAACTATGGCTACACCTTC. Its protein product is CAISGGNANYGYTF.

The chain couples TRBV28 to TRBJ2-5, with 7 nucleotides matching TRBD2. V lost 5 bases to trimming and J lost 4 bases; unmatched junction nucleotides: 7. Germline values: CDR1 MDHEN, CDR2 SYDVKM. The CDR3 is 14 amino acids. The CDR3 DNA sequence: TGTGCCAGCAGTATGGGAGGGGCCGCAGAGACCCAGTACTTC. It yields the protein CASSMGGAAETQYF.

This clone was found a few times. This sequence joins TRBV4-2 and TRBJ2-6; TRBD1 might be the D (5 bases). Trimming removed 3 bases at V and 0 bases at J, with 6 bases between. The CDR3 consists of 15 residues. The germline V gene encodes CDR1 LGHNA and CDR2 YNFKEQ. The CDR3 DNA reads TGTGCCAGCAGCCAGGACAACTCTGGGGCCAACGTCCTGACTTTC. Protein: CASSQDNSGANVLTF.

The J gene is TRBJ2-7, the V gene TRBV7-2, with a possible D match to TRBD2 (6 bases). The V and J ends lost 3 bases and 2 bases respectively, with 17 bases between them. The germline CDR1 and CDR2 sequences are SGHTA and FQGNSA. This CDR3 is 16 amino acids long. Here the CDR3 DNA reads TGTGCCAGCAGCTTTCCGGGACTCCAAGAAACCTACGAGCAGTACTTC. Translated, it gives CASSFPGLQETYEQYF.

The rearrangement links TRBV6-5 to TRBJ2-1; 7 positions match TRBD2. CDR3 length: 13 residues. V shed 8 bases and J 8 bases; nucleotides not matched to a gene: 9. The germline V gene encodes CDR1 MNHEY and CDR2 SVGAGI. The CDR3 sequence is CASGGGVWDEQFF. The CDR3 DNA reads TGTGCCAGCGGGGGAGGGGTCTGGGATGAGCAGTTCTTC.

V and J are TRBV5-6 and TRBJ2-7; D possibly corresponds to TRBD2 (6 bases). CDR3 size: 15 residues. Trimming shortened V by 0 bases and J by 0 bases, and 10 bases separated the two germline ends. The V gene's germline CDR1 is SGHDT and CDR2 YYEEEE. The CDR3: CASSLGLGTSYEQYF. CDR3 bases: TGTGCCAGCAGCTTGGGACTAGGGACCTCCTACGAGCAGTACTTC.

This clone was detected only a few times. The chain recombines TRBV27 with TRBJ1-2; TRBD1 aligns across 10 bases. J gave up 5 bases and V 6 bases, and 6 bases lay outside the gene matches. The CDR3 has 14 amino acids. From germline, CDR1 is MNHEY and CDR2 SMNVEV (reference sequence). The CDR3 loop is CASSTDRGLYGYTF. CDR3 bases: TGTGCCAGCAGCACAGACAGGGGGCTTTATGGCTACACCTTC.

The rearrangement links TRBV9 to TRBJ2-1; the D is unclear. The CDR3 sequence is 13 residues long. Germline-derived CDR1 and CDR2 are SGDLS and YYNGEE. V was clipped by 0 bases and J by 4 bases, with 5 bases between them. Here the CDR3 DNA reads TGTGCCAGCAGCGTAGGGCAGTACAATGAGCAGTTCTTC. Translating gives CASSVGQYNEQFF.